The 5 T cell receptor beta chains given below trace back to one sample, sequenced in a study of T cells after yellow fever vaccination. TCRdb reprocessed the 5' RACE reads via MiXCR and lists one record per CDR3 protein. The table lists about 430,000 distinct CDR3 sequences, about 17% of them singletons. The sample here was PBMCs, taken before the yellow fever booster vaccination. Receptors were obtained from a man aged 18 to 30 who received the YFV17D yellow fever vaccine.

DNA of the CDR3: TGCAGTGCTAGAGATCCGAGCGGGGGGTTTCCCCCTTACGAGCAGTACTTC. Residues: CSARDPSGGFPPYEQYF. The chain couples TRBV20-1 to TRBJ2-7; 9 nucleotides line up with TRBD2. Per the germline V gene, CDR1 is DFQATT and CDR2 is SNEGSKA (reference sequence). This CDR3 comprises 17 residues. The junction had 13 bases not matched to a gene; V was cut back by 0 bases and J by 4 bases.

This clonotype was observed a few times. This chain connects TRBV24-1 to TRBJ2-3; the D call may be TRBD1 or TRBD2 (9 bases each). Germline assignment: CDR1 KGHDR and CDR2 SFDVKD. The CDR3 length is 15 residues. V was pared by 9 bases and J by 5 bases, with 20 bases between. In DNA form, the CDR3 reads TGTGCCACCGAGCGGGGGGACAGGGATGGAGATACGCAGTATTTT. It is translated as CATERGDRDGDTQYF.

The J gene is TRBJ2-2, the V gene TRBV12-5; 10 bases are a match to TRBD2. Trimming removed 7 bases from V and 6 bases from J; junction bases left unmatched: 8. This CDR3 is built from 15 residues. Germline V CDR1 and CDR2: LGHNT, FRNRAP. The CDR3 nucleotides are TGTGCTAGTGCCTCGGGGACTAGCGAGGCCGGGGAGCTGTTTTTT. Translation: CASASGTSEAGELFF.

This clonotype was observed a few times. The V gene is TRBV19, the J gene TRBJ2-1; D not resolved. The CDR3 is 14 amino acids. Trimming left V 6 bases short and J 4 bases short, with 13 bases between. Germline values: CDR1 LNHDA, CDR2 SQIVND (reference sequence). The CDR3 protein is CASSPRALYNEQFF. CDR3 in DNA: TGTGCCAGTAGCCCTCGGGCCCTTTACAATGAGCAGTTCTTC. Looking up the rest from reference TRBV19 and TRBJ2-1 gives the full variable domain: DGGITQSPKYLFRKEGQNVTLSCEQNLNHDAMYWYRQDPGQGLRLIYYSQIVNDFQKGDIAEGYSVSREKKESFPLTVTSAQKNPTAFYLCASSPRALYNEQFFGPGTRLTVL.

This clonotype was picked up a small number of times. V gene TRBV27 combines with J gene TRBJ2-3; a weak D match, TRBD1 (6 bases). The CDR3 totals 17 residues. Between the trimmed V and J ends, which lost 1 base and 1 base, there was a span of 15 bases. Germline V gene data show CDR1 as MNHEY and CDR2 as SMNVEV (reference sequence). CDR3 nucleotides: TGTGCCAGCAGTTTATGGGGAACAGGGAGTGGCACAGATACGCAGTATTTT. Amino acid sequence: CASSLWGTGSGTDTQYF.